The 19 T cell receptor beta chains below come from one sample, sequenced in a study of tumor-infiltrating lymphocytes in primary liver carcinoma. It was unsorted whole blood that yielded blood RNA, and germline DNA was also extracted. Total RNA amounting to roughly 0.5 ug was the source from which TCR beta cDNA was made with a constant-region primer. Three-round nested multiplex PCR performed with slightly modified ARM-PCR produced the TCR beta libraries. Each of the first two PCR rounds ran approximately 11 cycles with TRBV1-TRBV30 forward and C-beta reverse primers. Using its own MiXCR run on the multiplex PCR reads, TCRdb lists one record per CDR3 protein. Altogether about 310,000 distinct CDR3 sequences are present, more than 55% being singletons, with the ten largest covering roughly 10%. The sample consisted of peripheral blood. The source of these receptors is a man aged 35 to 55 with primary liver carcinoma and hepatitis B virus infection.

This clonotype was counted a few times. This sequence may be a read error, since a much larger clone differs from it by one base. The CDR3 protein is CTSSQDRATYYEQYF. In DNA, the CDR3 is TGCACCAGCAGCCAAGATCGGGCTACGTATTACGAGCAGTACTTC. The gene calls are TRBV4-3 and TRBJ2-7, with D uncertain. The germline V gene encodes CDR1 LGHNA and CDR2 YSLEER. The CDR3 length is 15 residues.

The rearrangement links TRBV11-1 to TRBJ2-7; 7 nucleotides line up with TRBD1. Trimming cost V 9 bases and J 1 base; bases outside gene matches: 3. CDR1 SGHAT and CDR2 FQDESV come from the germline V gene (reference sequence). The CDR3 is made up of 12 amino acids. CDR3 sequence: CASRGPSYEQYF. CDR3 coding DNA: TGTGCCAGTAGGGGGCCGTCCTACGAGCAGTACTTC. Supplemented by reference TRBV11-1 and TRBJ2-7, the full variable domain reads EAEVAQSPRYKITEKSQAVAFWCDPISGHATLYWYRQILGQGPELLVQFQDESVVDDSQLPKDRFSAERLKGVDSTLKIQPAELGDSAMYLCASRGPSYEQYFGPGTRLTVT.

Concerning this clonotype itself: Being one base from a much bigger clone, this may be a read error. The chain recombines TRBV6-1 with TRBJ2-6, with D perhaps matching TRBD1 (6 bases). The CDR3 covers 20 residues. The germline CDR1 and CDR2 sequences are MNHNS and SASEGT. The CDR3 DNA sequence: TGTGCCGGCAGTCTCTCACTCCCACAGGGTTGGGGCTCTGGGGCCAACGTCCTGACTTTC. Amino acids: CAGSLSLPQGWGSGANVLTF.

As regards this clonotype: One junction end disagrees with the germline gene, perhaps due to a read error. This chain joins TRBV18 and TRBJ2-7; 9 nucleotides line up with TRBD1. The CDR3 has 13 amino acids. Germline V gene data show CDR1 as KGHSH and CDR2 as LQKENI. The CDR3 nucleotides read TGTTCCAGCTCAGGACAGGGGAGTAACGAGCAGTACTTC. Protein: CSSSGQGSNEQYF.

Turning to this clonotype: This could be a read error, since a much larger clone is one nucleotide away. The V gene is TRBV6-1, the J gene TRBJ2-7; D is possibly TRBD1 or TRBD2 (5 bases each). Germline assignment: CDR1 MNHNS and CDR2 SASEGT. Deletions cut 5 bases from V and 3 bases from J, with 17 bases between. The CDR3 is 15 amino acids. This CDR3 reads CASSPREGPIYEQYF. DNA for the CDR3: TGTGCCAGCAGTCCTCGAGAGGGACCCATCTACGAGCAGTACTTC.

On this clonotype: At one of its ends the junction is not consistent with the germline gene, which may arise from a read error. The V gene is TRBV10-3, the J gene TRBJ2-3, with a possible D match to TRBD1 (5 bases). Germline V gene sequence: CDR1 ENHRY, CDR2 SYGVKD. The CDR3 has 12 amino acids. The CDR3 here is CAITESGDTQYF. CDR3 bases: TGTGCCATCACTGAGTCAGGGGATACGCAGTATTTT.

This clonotype has a count of ten or more. The CDR3 DNA follows: TGTGCCAGCTATGTCGCGGGCTATGAGCAGTTCTTC. Protein sequence: CASYVAGYEQFF. The chain couples TRBV7-9 to TRBJ2-1; weak D call: TRBD2 (5 bases). Per germline, CDR1 SEHNR and CDR2 FQNEAQ (reference sequence). V was trimmed by 8 bases and J by 8 bases, leaving 13 bases between them. This CDR3 comprises 12 residues.

V usage is TRBV6-1 and J usage is TRBJ2-1, with TRBD2 identical over 14 bases. The germline V gene has CDR1 MNHNS and CDR2 SASEGT. This CDR3 contains 19 residues. After removal of 2 bases from V and 7 bases from J, the junction contained 13 bases not matched to a gene. CDR3 sequence: CASSEPGLAGVGAFNEQFF. The CDR3 coding sequence is TGTGCCAGCAGTGAACCGGGACTAGCGGGAGTAGGGGCATTTAATGAGCAGTTCTTC.

As for this clonotype: No conserved phenylalanine or tryptophan is present at the end of the CDR3, so a read error is the likely explanation. No DNA is shown, since the ends of the CDR3 on it are uncertain; the CDR3 is the one TCRdb lists. The chain is built from TRBV6-2 or TRBV6-3 and TRBJ1-1. Germline assignment: CDR1 MNHEY and CDR2 SVGEGT. With termini counted, the CDR3 has 11 amino acids. CDR3 loop: CATHANTEAFL.

V usage is TRBV5-1 and J usage is TRBJ2-3, with no clear D. CDR3 length: 15 amino acids. The V gene lost 1 base and the J gene lost 0 bases, with 9 bases spanning the gap. Germline assignment: CDR1 SGHRS and CDR2 YFSETQ. CDR3: CASSLQDSSTDTQYF. CDR3 in DNA: TGCGCCAGCAGCTTGCAGGATTCTAGCACAGATACGCAGTATTTT. The full variable domain, with the rest looked up from reference TRBV5-1 and TRBJ2-3, is KAGVTQTPRYLIKTRGQQVTLSCSPISGHRSVSWYQQTPGQGLQFLFEYFSETQRNKGNFPGRFSGRQFSNSRSEMNVSTLELGDSALYLCASSLQDSSTDTQYFGPGTRLTVL.

This clonotype occurred many times. The chain has TRBV12-3 or TRBV12-4 and TRBJ2-2; 8 bases agree with TRBD1. The trim removed 6 bases at V and 7 bases at J, leaving 7 bases unmatched. The CDR3 has 14 amino acids. Written as DNA, the CDR3 is TGTGCCAGCAGATCACAGGGGGAAGGCGGGGAGCTGTTTTTT. This gives the protein CASRSQGEGGELFF.

Points on this clonotype: Its ends do not fully match the called genes, so a read error is possible. This chain links TRBV5-1 with TRBJ2-1; TRBD2 might be the D (6 bases). The germline V gene has CDR1 SGHRS and CDR2 YFSETQ. This CDR3 comprises 14 residues. CDR3 sequence (DNA): TGCGCCAACAGCCCGCTAGCGCGAGGCTTAGGACAGTTCTTC. This sequence encodes CANSPLARGLGQFF.

The table lists this clonotype with a few counts. A read error may account for a junction end that differs from germline. The rearrangement links TRBV11-2 to TRBJ2-7; D is undetermined. The CDR3 runs to 14 residues. CDR1 is SGHAT and CDR2 is FQNNGV in the germline V gene. CDR3 DNA sequence: TGTGCCAGCAGCCCCTCGTCGGCATCCTACAAGCAGTACTTC. Its translation: CASSPSSASYKQYF.

V gene TRBV5-1 combines with J gene TRBJ1-6; tentative D call: TRBD1 (5 bases). Germline CDR1 SGHRS, CDR2 YFSETQ. V lost 6 bases, J lost 13 bases, and 23 bases lay in between. This CDR3 is built from 15 residues. CDR3 in amino acids: CASTTDTAGSSPLHF. The CDR3 DNA is TGCGCCAGCACCACGGACACAGCAGGGTCCTCGCCCCTCCACTTT.

Notes on this clonotype: Relative to the germline gene, one junction end is altered; a read error may explain this. The CDR3 is CASMRASRIGETQYF. The CDR3 nucleotides read TGCGCCAGCATGCGGGCTAGCAGGATCGGAGAGACCCAGTACTTC. This chain joins TRBV11-1 and TRBJ2-5; TRBD2 might be the D (5 bases). Germline V gene data show CDR1 as SGHAT and CDR2 as FQDESV (reference sequence). The CDR3 loop spans 15 amino acids.

Concerning this clonotype: Since a much larger clone is just one base distant, this may be a read error. The chain has TRBV13 and TRBJ1-1; no firm D call. Germline V CDR1 and CDR2: PRHDT, FYEKMQ (reference sequence). V was shortened by 5 bases and J by 1 base, with 8 bases between the two germline ends. The CDR3 is 13 residues long. The CDR3 spells CASSHGWNTEAFF. The CDR3 DNA sequence: TGTGCCAGCAGCCACGGCTGGAACACTGAAGCTTTCTTT. Based on the CDR3 plus reference TRBV13 and TRBJ1-1, the full variable domain is AAGVIQSPRHLIKEKRETATLKCYPIPRHDTVYWYQQGPGQDPQFLISFYEKMQSDKGSIPDRFSAQQFSDYHSELNMSSLELGDSALYFCASSHGWNTEAFFGQGTRLTVV.

With respect to this clonotype: At one of its ends the junction is not consistent with the germline gene, which may arise from a read error. The chain links TRBV6-2 or TRBV6-3 to TRBJ2-7; D possibly matches TRBD1 or TRBD2 (5 bases each). The germline V gene encodes CDR1 MNHEY and CDR2 SVGEGT. CDR3 size: 13 residues. The CDR3 nucleotides read TGTGCTAGCAGAGAGGGGATCAGCTACGAGCAGTACTTC. The encoded protein is CASREGISYEQYF.

Turning to this clonotype: This may arise from a read error, as a much more abundant clone is one base away. The CDR3 nucleotides are TGCGCCAGCAGCCAACCTACCGGCGTGGCTTTCTTT. Its translation: CASSQPTGVAFF. The rearrangement links TRBV4-1 to TRBJ1-1; D remains ambiguous. The CDR3 covers 12 residues. In germline, CDR1 is MGHRA, CDR2 YSYEKL. V shed 2 bases and J shed 11 bases, with 12 bases lying between them.

This clonotype turned up a few times. The chain carries TRBV6-1 and TRBJ2-3; D remains unclear. The CDR3 contains 12 residues. CDR1 is MNHNS and CDR2 is SASEGT in the germline V gene. Trimming stripped 1 base from V and 10 bases from J, with 9 bases between. The CDR3 loop is CASSEGESAQYF. The CDR3 nucleotides read TGTGCCAGCAGTGAAGGGGAATCAGCGCAGTATTTT.